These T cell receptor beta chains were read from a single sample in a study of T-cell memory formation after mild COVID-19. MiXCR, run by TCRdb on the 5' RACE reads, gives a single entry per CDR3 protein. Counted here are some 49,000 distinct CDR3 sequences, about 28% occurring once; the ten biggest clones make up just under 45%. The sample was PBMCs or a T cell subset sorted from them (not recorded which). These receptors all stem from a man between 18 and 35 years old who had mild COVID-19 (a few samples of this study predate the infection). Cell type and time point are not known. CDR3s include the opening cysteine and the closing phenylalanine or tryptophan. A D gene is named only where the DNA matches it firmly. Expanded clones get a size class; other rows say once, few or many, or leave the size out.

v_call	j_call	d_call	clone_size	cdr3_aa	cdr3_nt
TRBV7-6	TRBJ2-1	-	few	CASSLERGGLDRQFF	TGTGCCAGCAGCTTAGAAAGAGGAGGGCTTGACCGGCAGTTCTTC
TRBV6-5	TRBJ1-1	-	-	CASRISDTEAFF	TGTGCCAGCAGAATATCGGACACTGAAGCTTTCTTT
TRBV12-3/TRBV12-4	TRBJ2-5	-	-	CASRGQGETSGGPGKTQYF	TGTGCCAGCAGGGGACAGGGGGAGACTAGCGGGGGCCCCGGGAAGACCCAGTACTTC
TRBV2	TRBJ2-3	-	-	CASRERDIDTQYF	TGTGCCAGCAGAGAAAGGGACATAGATACGCAGTATTTT
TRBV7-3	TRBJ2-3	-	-	CASSLENTQYF	TGTGCCAGCAGCTTAGAAAATACGCAGTATTTT
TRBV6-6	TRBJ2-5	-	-	CASQGGGGAQETQYF	TGTGCCAGCCAAGGGGGGGGTGGGGCTCAAGAGACCCAGTACTTC
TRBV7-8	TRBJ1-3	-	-	CASSPSRWASGNTIYF	TGTGCCAGCAGCCCTTCACGTTGGGCATCTGGAAACACCATATATTTT
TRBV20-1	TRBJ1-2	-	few	CSARDRILDYGYTF	TGCAGTGCTAGAGACAGAATATTAGACTATGGCTACACCTTC
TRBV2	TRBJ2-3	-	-	CASRRFMMNTDTQYF	TGTGCCAGCAGGCGTTTTATGATGAACACAGATACGCAGTATTTT
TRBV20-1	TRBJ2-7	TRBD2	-	CSAAAGLAEQYF	TGCAGTGCTGCAGCGGGACTAGCGGAGCAGTACTTC
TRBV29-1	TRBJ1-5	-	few	CSVEDWEDPDQPQHF	TGCAGCGTTGAAGATTGGGAGGACCCCGATCAGCCCCAGCATTTT
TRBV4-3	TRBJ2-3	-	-	CASSPGGGPDTQYF	TGCGCCAGCAGCCCTGGTGGGGGACCAGATACGCAGTATTTT
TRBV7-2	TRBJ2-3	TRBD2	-	CASSYSGGTDTQYF	TGTGCCAGCAGCTATAGCGGGGGCACAGATACGCAGTATTTT
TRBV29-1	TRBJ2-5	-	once	CSVELGTKVQETQYF	TGCAGCGTTGAACTTGGGACAAAGGTCCAAGAGACCCAGTACTTC
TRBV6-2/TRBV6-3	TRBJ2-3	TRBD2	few	CASIGPGGLGDTQYF	TGTGCCAGCATCGGCCCGGGGGGGCTGGGAGATACGCAGTATTTT
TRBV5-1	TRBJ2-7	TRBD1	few	CASRLDRDGFYEQYF	TGCGCCAGCAGACTTGACAGGGATGGTTTCTACGAGCAGTACTTC
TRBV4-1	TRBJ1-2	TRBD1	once	CASSQVEGAGYTF	TGCGCCAGCAGCCAAGTTGAGGGGGCTGGCTACACCTTC
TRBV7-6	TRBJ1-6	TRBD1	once	CASSSGQGDSPLHF	TGTGCCAGCAGCTCGGGACAGGGAGATTCACCCCTCCACTTT
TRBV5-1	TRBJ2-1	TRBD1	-	CASSLQQGGHGNEQFF	TGCGCCAGCAGCTTGCAACAGGGGGGCCACGGGAATGAGCAGTTCTTC
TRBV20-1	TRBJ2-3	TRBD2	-	CSARDQAGADTDTQYF	TGCAGTGCTAGAGATCAAGCGGGGGCCGACACAGATACGCAGTATTTT
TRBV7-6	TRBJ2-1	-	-	CASSLMEEPYNEQFF	TGTGCCAGCAGCTTAATGGAAGAGCCCTACAATGAGCAGTTCTTC
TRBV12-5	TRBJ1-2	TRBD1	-	CASGQNPGTEYGYTF	TGTGCTAGTGGTCAAAACCCAGGGACAGAGTATGGCTACACCTTC
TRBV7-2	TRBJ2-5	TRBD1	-	CASSAAGGQETQYF	TGTGCCAGCAGCGCAGCAGGGGGCCAAGAGACCCAGTACTTC
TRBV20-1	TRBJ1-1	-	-	CSARGLLNTEAFF	TGCAGTGCTAGAGGGCTCCTGAACACTGAAGCTTTCTTT
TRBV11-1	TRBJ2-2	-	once	CASSFSASNTGELFF	TGTGCCAGCAGCTTTAGCGCATCGAACACCGGGGAGCTGTTTTTT
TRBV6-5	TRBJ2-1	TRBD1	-	CASSYRTGGDNEQFF	TGTGCCAGCAGTTACCGGACAGGGGGGGACAATGAGCAGTTCTTC
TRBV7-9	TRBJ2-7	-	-	CASSFGGPGIEQYF	TGTGCCAGCAGCTTTGGGGGGCCGGGAATAGAGCAGTACTTC
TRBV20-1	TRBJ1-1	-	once	CSARDWRTGNTEAFF	TGCAGTGCTAGAGATTGGAGGACTGGGAACACTGAAGCTTTCTTT
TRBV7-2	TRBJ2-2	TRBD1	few	CASSFRGLTGELFF	TGTGCCAGCAGCTTCAGGGGGCTCACCGGGGAGCTGTTTTTT